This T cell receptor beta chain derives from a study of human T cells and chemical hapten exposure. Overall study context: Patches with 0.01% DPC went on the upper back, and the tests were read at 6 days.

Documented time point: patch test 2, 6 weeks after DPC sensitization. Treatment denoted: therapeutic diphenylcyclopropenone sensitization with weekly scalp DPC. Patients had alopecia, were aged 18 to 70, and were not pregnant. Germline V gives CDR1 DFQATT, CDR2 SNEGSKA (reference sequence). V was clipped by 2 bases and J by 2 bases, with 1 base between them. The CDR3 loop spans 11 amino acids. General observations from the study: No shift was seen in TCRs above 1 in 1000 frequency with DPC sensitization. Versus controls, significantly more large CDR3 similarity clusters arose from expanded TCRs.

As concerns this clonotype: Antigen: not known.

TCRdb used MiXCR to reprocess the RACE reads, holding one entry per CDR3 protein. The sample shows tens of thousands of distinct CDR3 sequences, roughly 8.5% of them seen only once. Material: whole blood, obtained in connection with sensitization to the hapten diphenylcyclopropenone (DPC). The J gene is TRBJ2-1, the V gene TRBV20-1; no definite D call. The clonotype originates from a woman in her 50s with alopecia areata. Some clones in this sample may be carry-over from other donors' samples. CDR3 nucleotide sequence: TGCAGTGCTAGAACCTACAATGAGCAGTTCTTC. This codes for CSARTYNEQFF.